A single sample gave rise to the 24 T cell receptor beta chains below, sequenced in a study of cytomegalovirus exposure and HLA in healthy donors. In the PCR, 60 Vbeta and 13 Jbeta primers were used. The protocol was immunoSEQ multiplex PCR, while the TCRdb copy is restricted to in-frame clones and leaves out a portion. In the table there are 120,000 or so clones, around 78% of which are singletons. The sample comprised PBMCs. The receptors stem from a man aged 18 to 29 in good health and CMV-seropositive.

The V call is TRBV27, the J call TRBJ1-2, with TRBD1 matching over 8 bases. Germline V gene data show CDR1 as MNHEY and CDR2 as SMNVEV (reference sequence). This CDR3 spans 14 amino acids. Trimming cost V 2 bases and J 4 bases; bases outside gene matches: 3. CDR3 in amino acids: CASSLQGAGYGYTF. For the CDR3, the DNA is TGTGCCAGCAGTTTACAGGGGGCAGGCTATGGCTACACCTTC.

The CDR3 sequence: CASSPRGATNEKLFF. The CDR3 DNA sequence: TGTGCCAGCAGCCCCCGAGGTGCAACTAATGAAAAACTGTTTTTT. V gene TRBV28 combines with J gene TRBJ1-4; D uncertain. The CDR3 loop spans 15 amino acids. Germline CDR1 and CDR2: MDHEN and SYDVKM. Trimming stripped 6 bases from V and 0 bases from J, with 11 bases between.

The chain combines TRBV5-4 with TRBJ2-1, with TRBD2 matching over 11 bases. After removal of 0 bases from V and 8 bases from J, the junction contained 4 bases not matched to a gene. This CDR3 contains 15 residues. The germline V gene has CDR1 SGHNT and CDR2 YYREEE (reference sequence). CDR3 in DNA: TGTGCCAGCAGCTTGGGTCTAGCGGGGGGTTATGAGCAGTTCTTC. This sequence encodes CASSLGLAGGYEQFF.

The V gene is TRBV29-1, the J gene TRBJ2-7; 7 positions agree with TRBD1. This CDR3 has 12 residues. V trimming: 2 bases; J trimming: 2 bases; junction bases outside the gene matches: 0. Germline V gives CDR1 SQVTM, CDR2 ANQGSEA. The CDR3 here is CSVEQGAYEQYF. The CDR3 DNA sequence: TGCAGCGTTGAACAGGGGGCCTACGAGCAGTACTTC.

The chain joins TRBV4-1 to TRBJ1-6, with D possibly matching TRBD1 (5 bases). The V end lost 4 bases, the J end lost 10 bases, and 14 bases lay between the germline ends. CDR1 and CDR2 (germline): MGHRA, YSYEKL. The CDR3 runs to 14 residues. CDR3 in amino acids: CASSPFQGTSPLHF. CDR3 nucleotide sequence: TGCGCCAGCAGCCCGTTTCAGGGTACCTCACCCCTCCACTTT.

This clone was counted once. The chain couples TRBV28 to TRBJ1-1; weak D call: TRBD1 (5 bases). Trimming cost V 4 bases and J 5 bases, with 17 bases left between them. The CDR3 consists of 15 residues. Germline V gene sequence: CDR1 MDHEN, CDR2 SYDVKM. In DNA, the CDR3 is TGTGCCAGCAGTTCTGCGGGGGTGAGGGCAACTGAAGCTTTCTTT. It encodes CASSSAGVRATEAFF.

V gene TRBV9 combines with J gene TRBJ1-6, with TRBD1 as a possible D gene (6 bases). CDR3 length equals 14 residues. Germline CDR1 SGDLS, CDR2 YYNGEE. The ends were cut back, 6 bases at V and 7 bases at J, with 14 bases in the middle. The CDR3 nucleotides read TGTGCCAGCACCCCAGAGGGACACAATTCACCCCTCCACTTT. This codes for CASTPEGHNSPLHF.

V usage is TRBV25-1 and J usage is TRBJ2-7, with a weak D call TRBD1 (6 bases). The V end lost 5 bases, the J end lost 0 bases, and 11 bases lay between the germline ends. There are 14 residues in the CDR3. Per the germline V gene, CDR1 is MGHDK and CDR2 is SYGVNS. CDR3: CASSKDSPSYEQYF. The CDR3 bases are TGTGCCAGCAGTAAGGACAGTCCCTCCTACGAGCAGTACTTC.

This clone is a singleton in its sample. V usage is TRBV15 and J usage is TRBJ2-5, with D unresolved. The V end lost 2 bases, the J end lost 1 base, and 11 bases lay between the germline ends. Germline V gene lookup returns CDR1 LNHNV and CDR2 YYDKDF (reference sequence). This CDR3 is built from 15 residues. Here the CDR3 reads CATSRLGSIQETQYF. The CDR3 bases are TGTGCCACCAGCAGACTAGGCTCCATCCAAGAGACCCAGTACTTC.

This clone was seen a single time. This chain uses TRBV13 with TRBJ1-2; TRBD1 aligns across 8 bases. There are 14 residues in the CDR3. Germline V gene data show CDR1 as PRHDT and CDR2 as FYEKMQ (reference sequence). Trimming took 7 bases from V and 3 from J; bases not matched to a gene: 7. The CDR3 sequence: CASTAGQGDYGYTF. CDR3 coding DNA: TGTGCCAGCACCGCAGGACAGGGAGACTATGGCTACACCTTC.

The chain links TRBV19 to TRBJ2-2, with 8 bases identical to TRBD1. CDR1 and CDR2 from the germline V gene are LNHDA and SQIVND (reference sequence). CDR3 size: 15 residues. The V gene end was trimmed by 5 bases and the J gene end by 4 bases; junction bases not matched to a gene: 6. CDR3 sequence reads: CASSVDRGGTGELFF. The CDR3 DNA is TGTGCCAGTAGTGTCGACAGGGGAGGCACCGGGGAGCTGTTTTTT. Full variable domain (rest looked up from reference TRBV19 and TRBJ2-2): DGGITQSPKYLFRKEGQNVTLSCEQNLNHDAMYWYRQDPGQGLRLIYYSQIVNDFQKGDIAEGYSVSREKKESFPLTVTSAQKNPTAFYLCASSVDRGGTGELFFGEGSRLTVL.

The chain joins TRBV11-2 to TRBJ2-1; D unclear. Germline loops: CDR1 SGHAT, CDR2 FQNNGV. The length of the CDR3 is 15 residues. V shed 3 bases and J shed 0 bases, with 9 bases lying between them. The CDR3: CASSLVRSSYNEQFF. CDR3 in DNA: TGTGCCAGCAGCTTGGTCAGAAGCTCCTACAATGAGCAGTTCTTC.

The chain links TRBV4-1 to TRBJ1-2; the match to TRBD1 covers 7 bases. With V trimmed by 4 bases and J by 1 base, 6 bases remained unmatched. Germline lookup yields CDR1 MGHRA and CDR2 YSYEKL. This CDR3 is built from 15 residues. CDR3 protein: CASSPQGTNNYGYTF. In nucleotides, the CDR3 is TGCGCCAGCAGCCCACAGGGGACCAATAACTATGGCTACACCTTC.

This chain joins TRBV11-2 and TRBJ2-7, with D tentatively TRBD1 (6 bases). V was shortened by 0 bases and J by 3 bases, with 12 bases between the two germline ends. Germline CDR1 and CDR2: SGHAT and FQNNGV. This CDR3 is 15 amino acids long. The CDR3 reads CASSLEQGAGYEQYF. For the CDR3, the DNA is TGTGCCAGCAGCTTAGAACAGGGCGCCGGCTACGAGCAGTACTTC.

The chain is built from TRBV7-9 and TRBJ2-3; tentatively, D is TRBD2 (6 bases). Germline assignment: CDR1 SEHNR and CDR2 FQNEAQ (reference sequence). CDR3 length: 18 residues. The V end was cut by 5 bases, the J end by 2 bases, with 23 bases between. The CDR3, as DNA: TGTGCCAGCAGCACCTCCCAGGCGGGGCAGGGCGACACAGATACGCAGTATTTT. This codes for CASSTSQAGQGDTDTQYF.

The chain has TRBV7-8 and TRBJ1-2; tentative D call: TRBD1 (6 bases). V lost 1 base and J 4 bases, leaving 10 bases between the germline ends. Germline V gene lookup returns CDR1 SGHVS and CDR2 FQNEAQ. This CDR3 has 14 amino acids. CDR3 bases: TGTGCCAGCAGCTTAGGGACAGAGCCCTATGGCTACACCTTC. The encoded protein is CASSLGTEPYGYTF.

The V gene is TRBV6-1, the J gene TRBJ2-7; D might be TRBD2 (7 bases). Trimming took 10 bases from V and 4 from J, leaving 20 bases between them. This CDR3 is built from 14 residues. Looked up from germline, CDR1 is MNHNS and CDR2 is SASEGT. The CDR3 nucleotides read TGTGCCACAGCCCGCGAGGGGGGGCAGTACGAGCAGTACTTC. Protein: CATAREGGQYEQYF.

CDR3 sequence reads: CASSLFTDTQYF. CDR3 nucleotides: TGTGCCAGCAGCCTATTCACAGATACGCAGTATTTT. The chain is built from TRBV7-9 and TRBJ2-3; D gene ambiguous. This CDR3 spans 12 amino acids. Germline V gives CDR1 SEHNR, CDR2 FQNEAQ (reference sequence). Between the trimmed V and J ends, which lost 5 bases and 2 bases, there was a span of 5 bases.

V gene TRBV5-5 combines with J gene TRBJ1-3; D is undetermined. Germline V lookup: CDR1 SGHKS, CDR2 YYEKEE (reference sequence). The CDR3 is made up of 14 amino acids. Trimming pared 0 bases from V and 1 base from J, leaving 5 bases between. This chain's CDR3 is CASSLELSGNTIYF. DNA for the CDR3: TGTGCCAGCAGCTTGGAGCTTTCTGGAAACACCATATATTTT.

DNA for the CDR3: TGCGCCAGCAGCTCCCGGCGGGGCGGGGGGGCCTACAATGAGCAGTTCTTC. The encoded protein is CASSSRRGGGAYNEQFF. This rearrangement joins TRBV5-1 to TRBJ2-1; 9 positions agree with TRBD2. With 3 bases clipped from V and 2 bases from J, the junction kept 9 bases outside the gene matches. CDR3 length: 17 residues. Germline loops: CDR1 SGHRS, CDR2 YFSETQ. The full variable domain, with the rest looked up from reference TRBV5-1 and TRBJ2-1, is KAGVTQTPRYLIKTRGQQVTLSCSPISGHRSVSWYQQTPGQGLQFLFEYFSETQRNKGNFPGRFSGRQFSNSRSEMNVSTLELGDSALYLCASSSRRGGGAYNEQFFGPGTRLTVL.

This clone was observed once. Here the CDR3 DNA reads TGTGCCAGCAGTTATCCGGGGACAGACAATGAGCAGTTCTTC. Residues: CASSYPGTDNEQFF. The rearrangement uses TRBV6-9 and TRBJ2-1, with TRBD1 identical over 7 bases. Looked up from germline, CDR1 is MNHGY and CDR2 is SVAAGI. CDR3 length: 14 amino acids. J was trimmed by 5 bases and V by 2 bases; bases with no gene match: 3.

Regarding this clone: A junction end diverges from the germline sequence, so it may reflect a read error. The chain couples TRBV6-6 to TRBJ2-7, with D possibly TRBD1 on 7 matching bases. Germline loops: CDR1 MNHNY, CDR2 SVGAGI (reference sequence). This CDR3 has 16 residues. The CDR3 loop reads CACSSFRQGLSYEQYF. Written as DNA, the CDR3 is TGTGCCTGCAGTTCCTTCAGACAGGGACTCTCCTACGAGCAGTACTTC.

The V gene is TRBV5-6, the J gene TRBJ1-2; the match to TRBD1 covers 8 bases. J gave up 6 bases and V 3 bases, and 1 base lay outside the gene matches. Germline lookup yields CDR1 SGHDT and CDR2 YYEEEE. This CDR3 has 12 amino acids. CDR3 nucleotide sequence: TGTGCCAGCAGCTCGACAGGGGATGGCTACACCTTC. Translated, it gives CASSSTGDGYTF.

V is TRBV6-1 and J is TRBJ2-7; D might be TRBD2 (5 bases). The CDR3 runs to 13 residues. The germline V gene has CDR1 MNHNS and CDR2 SASEGT. CDR3 coding DNA: TGTGCACTAGGCATCGGGGTCTCCTACGAGCAGTACTTC. This gives the protein CALGIGVSYEQYF.